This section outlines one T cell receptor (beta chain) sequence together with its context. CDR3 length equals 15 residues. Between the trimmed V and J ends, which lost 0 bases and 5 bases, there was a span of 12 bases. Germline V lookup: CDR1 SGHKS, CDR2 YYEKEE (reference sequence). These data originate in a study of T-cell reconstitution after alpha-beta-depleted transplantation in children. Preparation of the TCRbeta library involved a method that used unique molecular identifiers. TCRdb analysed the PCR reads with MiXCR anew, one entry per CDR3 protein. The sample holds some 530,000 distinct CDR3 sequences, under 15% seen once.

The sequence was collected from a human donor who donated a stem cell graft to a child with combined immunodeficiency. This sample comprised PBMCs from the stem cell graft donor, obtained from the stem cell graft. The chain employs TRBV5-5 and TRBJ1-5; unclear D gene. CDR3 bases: TGTGCCAGCAGCTTGGATGGCACATCCCATCAGCCCCAGCATTTT. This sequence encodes CASSLDGTSHQPQHF.